Each of the 22 T cell receptor beta chains below was sequenced from the same sample in a study of CD8+CD57+ T cells in acquired aplastic anemia. Selection for sequencing was limited to patients who had shown CD8+CD57+ cell expansion by flow cytometry. Profiles of TCR beta VDJ and CDR3 were generated from a genomic DNA template. TCRdb independently ran MiXCR on the reads; one entry per CDR3 protein. Found here are around 430,000 distinct CDR3 sequences, around 30% of them singletons; the top ten hold 0.82%. The sequenced sample consisted of sorted CD4+, CD8+, or CD8+CD57+ T cells (not recorded which) from PBMCs. The source of these receptors is a human donor with aplastic anemia.

The V call is TRBV19, the J call TRBJ2-1, with D possibly matching TRBD2 (6 bases). V was clipped by 7 bases and J by 0 bases, with 22 bases between them. Germline V gene sequence: CDR1 LNHDA, CDR2 SQIVND (reference sequence). The CDR3 loop spans 18 amino acids. CDR3 region: CASTSGTPGLSSYNEQFF. DNA for the CDR3: TGTGCCAGTACATCCGGGACGCCGGGACTCAGCTCCTACAATGAGCAGTTCTTC.

This clonotype was recorded many times. CDR3 sequence reads: CASSQDSRRANYGYTF. In DNA, the CDR3 is TGCGCCAGCAGCCAAGATAGCCGCAGGGCCAACTATGGCTACACCTTC. This chain joins TRBV4-1 and TRBJ1-2; the D gene is possibly TRBD1 (5 bases). V lost 0 bases and J 2 bases, leaving 13 bases between the germline ends. This CDR3 has 16 residues. Germline V CDR1 and CDR2: MGHRA, YSYEKL.

This clonotype was recorded many times. CDR3 nucleotide sequence: TGCAGTGCTAGAGTCGAGGCGGGGCGAACCTACGAGCAGTACTTC. This encodes CSARVEAGRTYEQYF. The chain carries TRBV20-1 and TRBJ2-7, with D maybe TRBD2 (6 bases). This CDR3 has 15 amino acids. In germline, CDR1 is DFQATT, CDR2 SNEGSKA (reference sequence). Between the trimmed V and J ends, which lost 1 base and 2 bases, there was a span of 15 bases.

Note on this clonotype: This may arise from a read error, as a much more abundant clone is one base away. The J gene is TRBJ2-7, the V gene TRBV19; no clear D. Trimming took 6 bases from V and 6 from J, leaving 12 bases between them. This CDR3 contains 12 residues. Germline lookup yields CDR1 LNHDA and CDR2 SQIVND (reference sequence). DNA of the CDR3: TGTGCCAGTAGCCCCACCTCGCGCGAGCAGTACTTC. Translation gives CASSPTSREQYF.

This clonotype was counted only a few times. The chain is built from TRBV10-3 and TRBJ1-2; D unclear. Between the trimmed V and J ends, which lost 0 bases and 4 bases, there was a span of 9 bases. Per the germline V gene, CDR1 is ENHRY and CDR2 is SYGVKD. CDR3 length: 14 residues. CDR3 in DNA: TGTGCCATCAGTGAGTCTCAGGAAAGCTATGGCTACACCTTC. Translated, it gives CAISESQESYGYTF.

This clonotype was counted between two and nine times. This rearrangement joins TRBV7-9 to TRBJ1-1; 10 bases fit TRBD1. The CDR3 is 15 residues long. Germline V gene data show CDR1 as SEHNR and CDR2 as FQNEAQ (reference sequence). V lost 5 bases, J lost 1 base, and 4 bases stayed unmatched. The CDR3 loop is CASSPGTGANTEAFF. The DNA for the CDR3 is TGTGCCAGCAGCCCCGGGACAGGGGCGAACACTGAAGCTTTCTTT.

There are many counts of this clonotype. The chain has TRBV9 and TRBJ1-3; D gene uncertain. CDR1 is SGDLS, CDR2 YYNGEE, per germline. CDR3 length: 14 amino acids. The V end lost 3 bases, the J end lost 2 bases, and 9 bases lay between the germline ends. DNA of the CDR3: TGTGCCAGCAGCGGTGGGAGGACTGGAAACACCATATATTTT. Translating gives CASSGGRTGNTIYF.

This chain joins TRBV29-1 and TRBJ1-2; 10 nucleotides align to TRBD1. The trim removed 4 bases at V and 8 bases at J, leaving 7 bases unmatched. Germline assignment: CDR1 SQVTM and CDR2 ANQGSEA. The CDR3 runs 13 residues. CDR3 bases: TGCAGCGTTGGCGACAGGGGGCTGGTGGGCTACACCTTC. Translation: CSVGDRGLVGYTF.

This clonotype is a singleton in its sample. The chain links TRBV29-1 to TRBJ2-1; D not certain. CDR3 size: 10 residues. Germline V lookup: CDR1 SQVTM, CDR2 ANQGSEA. V gave up 7 bases and J gave up 9 bases, with 10 bases separating them. The CDR3 DNA follows: TGCAGCGCCGACGTGGGTGAGCAGTTCTTC. Translated: CSADVGEQFF.

This clonotype was recorded at least ten times. The rearrangement links TRBV19 to TRBJ2-5, with D perhaps matching TRBD1 (5 bases). The germline V and J ends were trimmed by 4 bases and 4 bases, with 16 bases remaining between them. The CDR3 has 15 residues. Germline V gene sequence: CDR1 LNHDA, CDR2 SQIVND (reference sequence). The CDR3 DNA is TGTGCCAGTAGTACCTCCCGACAGCCGTCAGAGACCCAGTACTTC. This gives the protein CASSTSRQPSETQYF.

This clonotype has ten or more counts. The rearrangement joins TRBV20-1 to TRBJ2-7; 9 nucleotides agree with TRBD2. The germline gives CDR1 DFQATT, CDR2 SNEGSKA (reference sequence). V lost 0 bases, J lost 3 bases, and 3 bases stayed unmatched. CDR3 length: 14 amino acids. Here the CDR3 reads CSARELAGNYEQYF. CDR3 bases: TGCAGTGCTAGAGAGCTAGCGGGAAACTACGAGCAGTACTTC.

The J gene is TRBJ1-2, the V gene TRBV7-2; 10 bases match TRBD1. CDR1 is SGHTA and CDR2 is FQGNSA in the germline V gene. This CDR3 has 16 residues. V was pared by 0 bases and J by 6 bases, with 7 bases of the junction left unmatched. The CDR3 is CASSLALRGQGHGYTF. The CDR3 nucleotides read TGTGCCAGCAGCTTAGCGCTTAGGGGACAGGGGCATGGCTACACCTTC.

The chain couples TRBV6-6 to TRBJ2-5, with TRBD1 identical over 7 bases. This CDR3 region has 13 residues. V gave up 10 bases and J gave up 7 bases; unmatched junction bases: 12. Germline V gives CDR1 MNHNY, CDR2 SVGAGI (reference sequence). CDR3 sequence (DNA): TGTGCCATCCAAAAACAGGGGTTCGGGACCCAGTACTTC. It yields the protein CAIQKQGFGTQYF.

This clonotype occurred many times. The J gene is TRBJ2-7, the V gene TRBV7-6; 7 nucleotides align to TRBD1. Germline V gene data show CDR1 as SGHVS and CDR2 as FNYEAQ. The CDR3 extends over 14 amino acids. The V and J ends lost 2 bases and 2 bases, in that order; junction bases with no gene match: 3. CDR3 protein: CASSLNQGAYEQYF. The CDR3 DNA is TGTGCCAGCAGCTTAAATCAGGGGGCCTACGAGCAGTACTTC.

This clonotype appeared many times. The CDR3 spells CSARDPVTPYGYTF. Here the CDR3 DNA reads TGCAGTGCTAGAGATCCTGTCACTCCCTATGGCTACACCTTC. The chain employs TRBV20-1 and TRBJ1-2; D ambiguous. V was clipped by 0 bases and J by 4 bases, with 12 bases between them. The CDR3 spans 14 residues. Germline CDR1 DFQATT, CDR2 SNEGSKA (reference sequence).

As for this clonotype: Just one base apart from a much larger clone, this may be a read error. The rearrangement links TRBV2 to TRBJ1-6; no firm D call. V lost 5 bases and J lost 11, with 10 bases in between. The CDR3 covers 12 residues. Germline V gene lookup returns CDR1 SNHLY and CDR2 FYNNEI. The CDR3 DNA follows: TGTGCCAGCAGTTACGACGAAACACCCCTCCACTTT. Its translation: CASSYDETPLHF.

This clonotype appeared many times. J is TRBJ2-7 and V is TRBV7-2; D might be TRBD2 (5 bases). V was trimmed by 3 bases and J by 4 bases, leaving 10 bases between them. The CDR3 totals 13 residues. Germline loops: CDR1 SGHTA, CDR2 FQGNSA. The CDR3 region has the DNA TGTGCCAGCAGCTTGGAGGCTCCTTACGAGCAGTACTTC. As protein: CASSLEAPYEQYF.

The chain is built from TRBV14 and TRBJ2-5; TRBD2 is a possible D gene (5 bases). The CDR3 has 15 residues. Germline V gene sequence: CDR1 SGHDN, CDR2 FVKESK. The V gene lost 4 bases and the J gene lost 5 bases, with 17 bases spanning the gap. In nucleotides, the CDR3 is TGTGCCAGCAGCCCCGGACTGGGCTATAGCGAGACCCAGTACTTC. Translation: CASSPGLGYSETQYF.

The chain recombines TRBV2 with TRBJ2-1, with TRBD2 as a possible D gene (6 bases). CDR3 size: 15 residues. V lost 4 bases to trimming and J lost 0 bases, with 10 bases between them. The germline V gene has CDR1 SNHLY and CDR2 FYNNEI. CDR3 DNA: TGTGCCAGCAGTGGCGGGAAGAGCTCCTACAATGAGCAGTTCTTC. Its translation is CASSGGKSSYNEQFF.

This clonotype was seen a handful of times. The CDR3 loop is CSARDVTRVGNSPLHF. The CDR3 coding sequence is TGCAGTGCTAGAGACGTTACCAGGGTTGGTAATTCACCCCTCCACTTT. V is TRBV20-1 and J is TRBJ1-6, with D perhaps TRBD1 (5 bases). Per germline, CDR1 DFQATT and CDR2 SNEGSKA (reference sequence). The germline V and J ends were trimmed by 0 bases and 6 bases, with 15 bases remaining between them. CDR3 length equals 16 residues.

This clonotype was recorded once. The genes are TRBV2 and TRBJ1-5; D may be TRBD1 (6 bases). The CDR3 contains 15 residues. V was trimmed by 4 bases and J by 6 bases, leaving 16 bases between them. Germline CDR1 SNHLY, CDR2 FYNNEI. CDR3 amino acids: CASSVMGPGVQPQHF. The CDR3 DNA sequence: TGTGCCAGCAGTGTAATGGGGCCAGGGGTTCAGCCCCAGCATTTT.

This clonotype came up many times. The chain is built from TRBV6-1 and TRBJ1-6; 8 bases are shared with TRBD1. Germline CDR1 and CDR2: MNHNS and SASEGT. V shed 3 bases, J shed 5 bases, and the junction held 3 bases outside the gene matches. The CDR3 sequence is 15 residues long. CDR3 loop: CASSDRTGHNSPLHF. As DNA, the CDR3 is TGTGCCAGCAGTGACCGGACAGGGCATAATTCACCCCTCCACTTT.